This record looks at one T cell receptor (beta chain) sequence and its context. Its antigen is still unknown. This entry belongs to a study of cytomegalovirus exposure and HLA in healthy donors. Whole-study context: Earlier sequencing of 150 million to 200 million T cells yielded roughly 120 million unique TCR beta sequences. Study outcomes and limitations: It was likely that a cluster of highly shared sequence variants was a sequencing artifact.

The PCR contained 60 Vbeta and 13 Jbeta primers. The repertoire was sequenced with immunoSEQ multiplex PCR; TCRdb's copy has only in-frame clones and lacks some. The sample contains about 110,000 clones, around three quarters of which appear only once. The CDR3 covers 16 residues. V lost 5 bases, J lost 5 bases, and 7 bases stayed unmatched. Germline V gene lookup returns CDR1 SNHLY and CDR2 FYNNEI. The chain carries TRBV2 and TRBJ2-5, with 14 bases fitting TRBD2. Specimen: PBMCs. This TCR was recovered from a woman aged 50 to 60 in good health and CMV-seropositive. CDR3 bases: TGTGCCAGCAGTTCGACTAGCGGGGGGGCCGGGGAGACCCAGTACTTC. It specifies CASSSTSGGAGETQYF.